Given below is one T cell receptor (beta chain) in context. Its antigen remains unknown. Germline V gene lookup returns CDR1 MNHEY and CDR2 SVGAGI. Trimming stripped 7 bases from V and 2 bases from J, with 15 bases between. The CDR3 totals 15 residues. This sample was included in a study of Ad26.COV2.S vaccination and SARS-CoV-2 variants. At the level of the study: Intramuscular Ad26.COV2.S at 5x10^10 or 1x10^11 viral particles. Overall study results and limits: Using TCR breadth and depth analyses may have led to underestimated total T cell responses.

Clones were sequenced by immunoSEQ multiplex PCR, and TCRdb holds only the in-frame ones, with some missing. This repertoire shows nearly 400,000 clones, 89% found once; its top ten account for approximately 1.9%. This sample's treatment: some 20 received Ad26.COV2.S at low or high dose, single or two shots; 5 received placebo; per-sample allocation not given. Day 63 after the first vaccine or placebo injection was the time point for sampling. This clonotype was obtained from a person aged 18-60 years who received the Ad26.COV2.S COVID-19 vaccine or a placebo. Sequencing used peripheral blood, obtained in a trial of Ad26.COV2.S vaccine versus placebo. The chain carries TRBV6-5 and TRBJ1-5; possible D gene TRBD1, 5 bases. The DNA for the CDR3 is TGTGCCAGCACCAAGTCCGGGGGTGGCAATCAGCCCCAGCATTTT. Residues: CASTKSGGGNQPQHF.